The clone carrying this TCR beta chain was seen many times. Antigen specificity is unknown. The entry originates in a study of response to subunit inactivated influenza vaccine. Overall study findings and caveats: After each seasonal influenza vaccination, few new T cells are recruited, the authors suggested.

Trimming took off 6 bases at V and 4 bases at J, with 19 bases between the two ends. The CDR3 contains 16 residues. TCRdb itself ran the RT-PCR reads through MiXCR, one entry per CDR3 protein. The sample has 450,000 to 500,000 distinct CDR3 sequences; around 9.9% are singletons. This clonotype originated in a man over 45 who received an inactivated influenza vaccine. The chain couples TRBV12-3 or TRBV12-4 to TRBJ2-1; D perhaps matches TRBD2 (5 bases). This specimen consisted of PBMCs from blood, obtained roughly 46 days after vaccination. The CDR3 reads CASSRTASPSYNEQFF. In DNA form, the CDR3 reads TGTGCCAGCAGCCGGACTGCCTCTCCCTCTTACAATGAGCAGTTCTTC.